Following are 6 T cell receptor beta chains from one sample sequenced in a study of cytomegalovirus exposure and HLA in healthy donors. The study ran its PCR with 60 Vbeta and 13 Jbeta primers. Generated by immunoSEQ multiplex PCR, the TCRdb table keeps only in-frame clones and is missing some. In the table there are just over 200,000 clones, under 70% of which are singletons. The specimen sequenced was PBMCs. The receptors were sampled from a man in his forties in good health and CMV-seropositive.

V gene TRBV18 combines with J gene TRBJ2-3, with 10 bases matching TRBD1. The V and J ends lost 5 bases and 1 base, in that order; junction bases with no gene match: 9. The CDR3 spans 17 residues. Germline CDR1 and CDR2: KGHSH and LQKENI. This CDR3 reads CASSASLGTGGTDTQYF. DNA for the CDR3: TGTGCCAGCTCAGCTTCCTTAGGGACAGGGGGCACAGATACGCAGTATTTT.

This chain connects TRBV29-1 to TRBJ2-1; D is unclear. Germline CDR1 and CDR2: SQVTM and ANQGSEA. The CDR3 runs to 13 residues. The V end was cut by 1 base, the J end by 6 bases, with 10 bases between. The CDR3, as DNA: TGCAGCGTTGAAGCGTCGGTCGGCAATGAGCAGTTCTTC. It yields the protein CSVEASVGNEQFF.

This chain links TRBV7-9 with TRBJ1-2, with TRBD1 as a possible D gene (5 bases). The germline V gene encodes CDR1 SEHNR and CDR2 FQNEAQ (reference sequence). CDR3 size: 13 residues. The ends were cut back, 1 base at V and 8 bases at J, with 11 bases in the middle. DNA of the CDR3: TGTGCCAGCAGCTTAGATCGGGGGTTCGGCTACACCTTC. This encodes CASSLDRGFGYTF. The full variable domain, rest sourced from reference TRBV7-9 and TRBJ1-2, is DTGVSQNPRHKITKRGQNVTFRCDPISEHNRLYWYRQTLGQGPEFLTYFQNEAQLEKSRLLSDRFSAERPKGSFSTLEIQRTEQGDSAMYLCASSLDRGFGYTFGSGTRLTVV.

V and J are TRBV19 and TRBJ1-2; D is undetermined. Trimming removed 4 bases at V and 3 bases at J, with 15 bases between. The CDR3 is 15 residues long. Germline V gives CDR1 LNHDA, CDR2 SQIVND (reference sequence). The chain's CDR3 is CASSTLLAEDYGYTF. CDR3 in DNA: TGTGCCAGTAGTACCCTCTTGGCGGAAGACTATGGCTACACCTTC.

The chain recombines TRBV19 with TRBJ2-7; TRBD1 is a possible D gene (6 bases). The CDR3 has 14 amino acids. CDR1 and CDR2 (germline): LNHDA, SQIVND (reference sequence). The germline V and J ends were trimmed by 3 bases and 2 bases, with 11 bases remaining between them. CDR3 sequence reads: CASSIHRVPYEQYF. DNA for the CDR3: TGTGCCAGTAGTATCCACAGGGTCCCCTACGAGCAGTACTTC.

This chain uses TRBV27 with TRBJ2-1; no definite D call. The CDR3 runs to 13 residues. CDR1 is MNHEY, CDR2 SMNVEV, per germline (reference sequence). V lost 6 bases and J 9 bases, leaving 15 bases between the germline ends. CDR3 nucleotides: TGTGCCAGCAGCTCCATGAGCAGGCCTGAGCAGTTCTTC. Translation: CASSSMSRPEQFF.